This T cell receptor (beta chain) emerged from a study of OX40 agonist ivuxolimab in advanced cancers. The study in broad terms: Ivuxolimab was a fully human IgG2 agonistic monoclonal antibody targeting the costimulatory receptor OX40 (CD134). Intravenous ivuxolimab was administered to patients every 2 weeks at six dose levels: 0.01, 0.1, 0.3, 1.5, 3 and 10 mg/kg. Of the approximately 54 dose-escalation patients, hepatocellular carcinoma was present in approximately 20, melanoma in roughly 15, renal cell carcinoma in 9 and head and neck cancer in 9. The dose-escalation cohort was about 86% male with a mean age of about 60 years, ranging from about 23 to 85. Patients were allowed to have had prior anti-PD-1, anti-PD-L1 or anti-CTLA-4 therapy, and about 40% of the dose-escalation patients had been treated with checkpoint inhibitors. Three dose-escalation patients achieved partial responses, one with hepatocellular carcinoma and two with cutaneous melanoma. The purpose of peripheral TCRbeta sequencing was to test whether ivuxolimab changed TCR sequence diversity and led to clonal T-cell expansion. The paper describes the monotherapy dose-escalation part (N ≈ 52 patients) of the phase I trial of ivuxolimab.

To sequence the TCRbeta CDR3 region, genomic DNA was isolated from the sorted cells. TCRbeta CDR3 regions were sequenced using the immunoSEQ Assay. What TCRdb holds here is the immuneACCESS table cut down to in-frame rearrangements. Part of the clones is not present; checked against another copy, under half of the missing clones reflect an unresolved V gene, and the others are unexplained. Present in this sample are roughly 100,000 clones, approximately 90% of which were seen just once. Together, the top ten hold 0.7% to 1% of the sample. The trial excluded patients who had a history of autoimmune disease or were on systemic immunosuppression. Peripheral blood for TCR sequencing was collected from all dose cohorts at baseline, on cycle 4 day 1, and on cycle 7 day 1. Samples were obtained from an open-label, multicenter, first-in-human phase I dose-escalation trial of ivuxolimab. Adults with locally advanced or metastatic melanoma, renal cell carcinoma, hepatocellular carcinoma or head and neck squamous cell carcinoma were enrolled in the trial. Before TCR sequencing, CD4+ and CD8+ T cells were separately sorted from peripheral blood.

Per the germline V gene (reference sequence), MNHEY is the CDR1 and SMNVEV is the CDR2. The CDR3 contains 13 residues, cysteine and phenylalanine counted. Solely the CDR3 DNA is kept, with 39 bases framed from the first base. For this chain, trimming is 6 bases at the V end and 6 bases at the J end, and the number of junction bases without a gene match is 7. Study-level results and caveats: After ivuxolimab, CD8+ T cells had more expanded clones than CD4+ T cells on average. Low levels of normalized T-cell clonal expansion were also shown by some nonresponding patients. The antigen specificity of the peripheral T cells that underwent clonal expansion was not determined. In the 0.1-3.0 mg/kg groups, partial responders were among the patients with the lowest normalized peripheral clonal expansion, particularly in CD8+ T cells. At doses from 0.1 to 3.0 mg/kg, clonal expansion was seen in both CD4+ and CD8+ blood T cells between baseline and week 6.

As for this clone: What antigen it recognizes has not been identified. No much larger clone is present one base from it, and per-base qualities are unavailable.

The sequence was obtained from an adult with an advanced solid tumor such as melanoma, head and neck, liver or kidney cancer. The V gene is TRBV27 and the J gene is TRBJ1-2, with 7 middle bases fitting TRBD1. Sequenced material: CD4+ or CD8+ T cells sorted from blood, taken in a trial of the OX40 agonist ivuxolimab. The nucleotides read TGTGCCAGCAGAAAACAGGGGTCAGATGGCTACACCTTC. Its translation is CASRKQGSDGYTF.